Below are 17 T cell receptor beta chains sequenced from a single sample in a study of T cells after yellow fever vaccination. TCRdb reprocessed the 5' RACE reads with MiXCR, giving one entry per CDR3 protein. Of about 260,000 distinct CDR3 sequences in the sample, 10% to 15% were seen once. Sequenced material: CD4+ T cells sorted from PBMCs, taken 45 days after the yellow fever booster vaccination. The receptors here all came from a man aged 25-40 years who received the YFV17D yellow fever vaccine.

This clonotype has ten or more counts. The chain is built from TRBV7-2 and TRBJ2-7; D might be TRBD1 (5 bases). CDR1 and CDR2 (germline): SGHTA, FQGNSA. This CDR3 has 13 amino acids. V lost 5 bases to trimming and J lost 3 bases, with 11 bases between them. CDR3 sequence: CASSPDTYYEQYF. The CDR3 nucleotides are TGTGCCAGCAGCCCGGACACCTACTACGAGCAGTACTTC.

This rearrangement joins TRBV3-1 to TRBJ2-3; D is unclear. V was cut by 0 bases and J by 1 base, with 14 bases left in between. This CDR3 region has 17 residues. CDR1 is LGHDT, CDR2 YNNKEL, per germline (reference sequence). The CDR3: CASSQDSPLSGTDTQYF. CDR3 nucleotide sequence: TGTGCCAGCAGCCAAGACTCCCCTCTTTCGGGCACAGATACGCAGTATTTT.

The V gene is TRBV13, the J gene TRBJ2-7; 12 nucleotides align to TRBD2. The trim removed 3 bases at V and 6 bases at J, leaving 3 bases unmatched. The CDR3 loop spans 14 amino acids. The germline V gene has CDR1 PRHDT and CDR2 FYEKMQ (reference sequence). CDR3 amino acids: CASSFELAGGEQYF. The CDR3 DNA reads TGTGCCAGCAGCTTCGAACTAGCGGGAGGCGAGCAGTACTTC.

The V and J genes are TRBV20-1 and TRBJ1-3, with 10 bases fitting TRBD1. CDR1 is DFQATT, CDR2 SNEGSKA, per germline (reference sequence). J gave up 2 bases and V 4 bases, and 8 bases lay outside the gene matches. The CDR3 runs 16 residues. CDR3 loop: CSAIEGGTGAGNTIYF. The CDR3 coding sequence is TGCAGTGCTATAGAGGGAGGGACAGGGGCTGGAAACACCATATATTTT.

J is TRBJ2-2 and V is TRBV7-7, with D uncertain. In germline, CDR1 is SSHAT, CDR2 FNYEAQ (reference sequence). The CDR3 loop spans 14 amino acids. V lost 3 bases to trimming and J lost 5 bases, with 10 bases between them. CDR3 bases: TGTGCCAGCAGCTTCCTGATCGGTACCGGGGAGCTGTTTTTT. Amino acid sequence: CASSFLIGTGELFF.

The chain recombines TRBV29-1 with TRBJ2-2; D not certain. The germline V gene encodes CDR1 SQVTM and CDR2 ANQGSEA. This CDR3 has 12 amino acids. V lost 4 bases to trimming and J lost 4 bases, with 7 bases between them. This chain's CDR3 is CSVGDRTGELFF. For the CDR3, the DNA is TGCAGCGTTGGGGATCGCACCGGGGAGCTGTTTTTT.

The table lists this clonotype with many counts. The DNA for the CDR3 is TGTGCCAGCAGCCAAGACAGCAGCACGACCGGGGAGCTGTTTTTT. Amino acids: CASSQDSSTTGELFF. This chain joins TRBV4-2 and TRBJ2-2; D not resolved. Germline V lookup: CDR1 LGHNA, CDR2 YNFKEQ. The CDR3 is 15 residues long. The ends were cut back, 0 bases at V and 5 bases at J, with 10 bases in the middle.

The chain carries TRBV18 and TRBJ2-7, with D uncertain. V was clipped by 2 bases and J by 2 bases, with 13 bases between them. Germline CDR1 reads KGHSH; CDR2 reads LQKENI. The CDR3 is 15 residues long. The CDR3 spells CASSPLASTPYEQYF. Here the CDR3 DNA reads TGTGCCAGCTCACCATTGGCGTCAACCCCCTACGAGCAGTACTTC.

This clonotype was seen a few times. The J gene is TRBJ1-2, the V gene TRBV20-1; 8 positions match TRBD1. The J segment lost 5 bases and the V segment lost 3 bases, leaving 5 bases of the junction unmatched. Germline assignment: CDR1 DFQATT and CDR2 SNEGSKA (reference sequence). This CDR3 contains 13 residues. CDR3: CSASGQGRYGYTF. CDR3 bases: TGCAGTGCTAGTGGACAGGGCCGGTATGGCTACACCTTC.

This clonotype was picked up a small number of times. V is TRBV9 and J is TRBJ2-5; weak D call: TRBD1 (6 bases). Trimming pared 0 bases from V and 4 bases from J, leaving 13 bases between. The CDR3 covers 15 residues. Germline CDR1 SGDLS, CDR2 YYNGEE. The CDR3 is CASSVDSGRGETQYF. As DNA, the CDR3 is TGTGCCAGCAGCGTAGATTCGGGCAGGGGAGAGACCCAGTACTTC.

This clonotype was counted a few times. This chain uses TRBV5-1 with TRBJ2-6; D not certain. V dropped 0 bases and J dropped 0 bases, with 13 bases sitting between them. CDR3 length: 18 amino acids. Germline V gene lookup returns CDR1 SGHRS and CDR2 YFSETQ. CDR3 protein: CASSLAKQLLSGANVLTF. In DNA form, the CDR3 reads TGCGCCAGCAGCTTGGCGAAACAACTACTCTCTGGGGCCAACGTCCTGACTTTC.

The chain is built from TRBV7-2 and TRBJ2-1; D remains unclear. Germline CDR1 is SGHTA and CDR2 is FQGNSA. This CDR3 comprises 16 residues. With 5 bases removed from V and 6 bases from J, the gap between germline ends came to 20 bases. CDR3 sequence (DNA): TGTGCCAGCAGCCCCCGAAGGCTAGAGTCCCTCAATGAGCAGTTCTTC. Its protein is CASSPRRLESLNEQFF.

The CDR3 sequence: CASSLEAGPQYF. CDR3 DNA: TGTGCCAGCAGCTTAGAGGCGGGGCCGCAGTATTTT. The chain has TRBV7-2 and TRBJ2-3, with a weak D call TRBD2 (6 bases). V lost 1 base and J lost 10, with 9 bases in between. Germline V gene sequence: CDR1 SGHTA, CDR2 FQGNSA. This CDR3 has 12 residues.

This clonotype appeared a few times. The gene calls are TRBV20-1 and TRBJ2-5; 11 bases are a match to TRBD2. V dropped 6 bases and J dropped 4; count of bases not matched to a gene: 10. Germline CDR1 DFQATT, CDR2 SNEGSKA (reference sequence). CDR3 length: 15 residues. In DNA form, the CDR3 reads TGCAGTGCCCCCAACCCTGGACTAGCGGGAGAGACCCAGTACTTC. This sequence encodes CSAPNPGLAGETQYF.

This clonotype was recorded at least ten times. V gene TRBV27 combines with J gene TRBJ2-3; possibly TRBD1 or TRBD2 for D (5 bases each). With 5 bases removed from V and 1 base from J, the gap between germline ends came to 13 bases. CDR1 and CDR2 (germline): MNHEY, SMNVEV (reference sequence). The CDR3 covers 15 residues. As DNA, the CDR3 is TGTGCCAGCAGTGGGGGTCTAGTAGGCACAGATACGCAGTATTTT. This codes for CASSGGLVGTDTQYF.

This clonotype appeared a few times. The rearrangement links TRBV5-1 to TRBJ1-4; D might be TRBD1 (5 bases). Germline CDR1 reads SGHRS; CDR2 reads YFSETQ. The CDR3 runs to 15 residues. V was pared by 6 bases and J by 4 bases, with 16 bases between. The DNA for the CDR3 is TGCGCCAGCAAGAATGCCGGGACGTATAATGAAAAACTGTTTTTT. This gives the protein CASKNAGTYNEKLFF. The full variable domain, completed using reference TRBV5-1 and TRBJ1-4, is KAGVTQTPRYLIKTRGQQVTLSCSPISGHRSVSWYQQTPGQGLQFLFEYFSETQRNKGNFPGRFSGRQFSNSRSEMNVSTLELGDSALYLCASKNAGTYNEKLFFGSGTQLSVL.

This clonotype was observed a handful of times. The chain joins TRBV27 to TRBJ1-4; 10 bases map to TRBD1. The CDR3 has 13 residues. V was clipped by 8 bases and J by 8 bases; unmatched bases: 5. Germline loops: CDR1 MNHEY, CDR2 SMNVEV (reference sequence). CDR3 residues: CASRGTGEEKLFF. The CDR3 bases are TGTGCCAGCCGAGGGACAGGGGAAGAAAAACTGTTTTTT. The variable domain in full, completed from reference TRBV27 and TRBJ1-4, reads EAQVTQNPRYLITVTGKKLTVTCSQNMNHEYMSWYRQDPGLGLRQIYYSMNVEVTDKGDVPEGYKVSRKEKRNFPLILESPSPNQTSLYFCASRGTGEEKLFFGSGTQLSVL.